This T cell receptor beta chain was profiled in a study of Ad26.COV2.S vaccination and SARS-CoV-2 variants (dated by TCRdb to the early 2020s). About the study as a whole: Vaccine-arm donors were drawn from COV1001, a multicentre, randomized, double-blind, placebo-controlled phase I-IIa trial of Ad26.COV2.S in healthy adults. Ad26.COV2.S was given intramuscularly at 5x10^10 or 1x10^11 viral particles, as a single shot or as two shots 56 days apart. The TCR-sequenced set comprised roughly 30 samples: around 20 Ad26.COV2.S vaccine recipients, 5 placebo recipients and 8 SARS-CoV-2 convalescent individuals. The specificity and breadth of SARS-CoV-2-reactive T cell receptors after Ad26.COV2.S vaccination were assessed by TCRbeta repertoire sequencing. Throughout the experiments and outcome assessment, investigators stayed blinded to trial group allocation. Trial participants were randomized into five groups of five, in which low-dose or high-dose Ad26.COV2.S was given once or twice, or placebo was given on both occasions. Results and caveats for the whole study, not just this receptor: Compared with placebo recipients, Ad26.COV2.S recipients showed higher spike-specific TCR breadth (P = 0.0014). Vaccine and placebo recipients had comparable non-spike TCR breadth, which fits with the vaccine containing only spike. According to the authors, total T cell responses may have been underestimated by the TCR breadth and depth analyses. The study was not powered to compare responses between vaccine doses or regimens. Substantial breadth of spike-specific CD8+ and CD4+ T cell responses was reported after vaccination.

The immunoSEQ Assay was the method used to sequence TCRbeta CDR3 regions. After extraction, genomic DNA underwent amplification by bias-controlled multiplex PCR, followed by high-throughput sequencing. The study's own analysis went as follows. To quantify the absolute abundance of each unique TCRbeta CDR3 region, sequences were collapsed and filtered. T cell fraction was estimated by normalization of TCRbeta template counts to usable DNA, with usable DNA being measured through amplification of reference genes present in all nucleated cells. Repertoire TCRs were annotated as SARS-CoV-2-specific by exact matching of V gene, CDR3 amino acid sequence and J gene to a known reactive TCR set. The reference SARS-CoV-2 TCR set was derived from MIRA and filtered for enrichment in COVID-19-positive ImmuneCODE repertoires, a step that removed public or cross-reactive TCRs. Using the MIRA antigens, annotated TCRs were further analysed by specific ORF or by position within an ORF. Breadth was defined as the number of annotated unique rearrangements divided by the total number of unique productive rearrangements, and depth was defined as the summed frequency of the annotated unique rearrangements. TCR breadth was compared between groups using two-sided Wilcoxon rank-sum tests. Here the immuneACCESS table is served through TCRdb, limited to in-frame sequences with V and J called. Missing clones are a known gap in these copies; in checked studies unresolved V genes cover under half, and the rest lacks a known reason. V, J and clone size reflect that table, while D and trimming were determined from the DNA. This sample is represented by under 550,000 clones; 75% to 95% of them were singletons. The ten largest clones add up to more than 10% of the sample.

The treatment or condition label, read with the paper, signifies: over 15 received Ad26.COV2.S at low or high dose, single or two shots; about 5 received placebo; per-sample allocation not given. Repertoires of vaccine and placebo recipients were sequenced from samples collected on day 63 after the first injection. Cohort 1b enrolled roughly 25 adults aged 18-55 years at a single site in Boston, USA, between 29 July and 7 August 2020. Ad26.COV2.S was a replication-incompetent adenovirus type 26 vector expressing a prefusion-stabilized SARS-CoV-2 spike protein from the original Wuhan strain. This clone was seen once. The clone's antigen remains unknown. One base away there is no much larger clone; base qualities are not given. At the junction V is shortened by 3 bases and J by 9 bases, with 15 bases in between. The germline V gene (reference sequence) yields LNHDA for CDR1 and SQIVND for CDR2. The CDR3 runs 14 residues from the cysteine to the phenylalanine. Only CDR3 DNA remains: 42 bases, in frame from the first base.

This TCR derives from a person aged 18-65 years who received the Ad26.COV2.S COVID-19 vaccine or a placebo. The V gene is TRBV19 and the J gene is TRBJ2-4; a weak D assignment points to TRBD1 (6 bases agree). This sample comprised peripheral blood, obtained in a trial of Ad26.COV2.S vaccine versus placebo. The DNA sequence reads TGTGCCAGTAGTATCACAGGGCACGAAGGCATTCAGTACTTC. Its protein is CASSITGHEGIQYF.